This TCR beta chain was captured in a study of blood T cell repertoires in COVID-19. Background on the study: The United States, Italy and Spain supplied acute and convalescent COVID-19 samples. T cells, B-cell-depleted T cells, or PBMCs provided the cDNA or gDNA that served as material.

CDR1 SGHDT and CDR2 YYEEEE come from the germline V gene. This CDR3 is 13 amino acids long. V shed 4 bases and J shed 4 bases, with 11 bases lying between them. Details on this clone: This sample also contains other DNA sequences that code for the same CDR3.

Assay used: immunoSEQ multiplex PCR; TCRdb lists only in-frame clones, some missing. The table lists roughly 400,000 clones, roughly 84% of them singletons. Enrollees, roughly 18 to 90 years old, lived in fewer than 25 US areas. Cohort placement rested on clinical history that participants reported themselves. The J gene is TRBJ1-2, the V gene TRBV5-6; tentatively, D is TRBD1 (5 bases). The sequence derives from a woman between 18 and 30 years old who had been exposed to COVID-19. Input material: PBMCs or T cells enriched from blood (not recorded which). CDR3 residues: CASSPPGGYGYTF. The CDR3 DNA reads TGTGCCAGCAGCCCCCCGGGGGGCTATGGCTACACCTTC.